This T cell receptor (beta chain) was captured in a study of blood T cell repertoires in COVID-19 (dated by TCRdb to the early 2020s). Concerning the study at large: Samples from collaborators originated in the United States, Italy and Spain and spanned both the acute and convalescent phases of COVID-19. The prospective study material was composed of cDNA or gDNA derived from T cells, B-cell-depleted T cells, or PBMCs. Subjects who had been exposed to COVID-19, were actively infected with it, or had recovered from it provided the deeply sampled blood TCRbeta repertoires that made up the dataset. The repertoires were released in a freely available public database intended as a resource for research on the immune response to SARS-CoV-2. The samples were drawn from the first 160 participants of the ongoing ImmuneRACE study and from 1,254 subjects provided by 6 global collaborators. The sample metadata nearly always contained a de-identified subject ID, COVID-19 status, age in years and sex. HLA class I and class II types, where available, came from metadata supplied by the sample provider rather than from assay-based typing. Study-wide findings and limitations: The amount of clinical and demographic metadata varied by source and participant and was provided uncurated.

Measured from the cysteine to the phenylalanine, the CDR3 is 15 residues long. The retained sequence is limited to the CDR3, 45 bases, with the frame set at the first base. CDR1 SQVTM and CDR2 ANQGSEA are derived from the germline V gene. Ends trimmed: V by 4 bases, J by 2 bases; bases unmatched to a gene: 10. TCRbeta CDR3 regions were amplified from genomic DNA using the immunoSEQ Assay, a bias-controlled multiplex PCR. Concerning the study's data processing: The number of nucleated cells in each sample was estimated from the amplification of reference gene primers within the assay. To quantify the absolute abundance of each unique TCRbeta CDR3 rearrangement, sequence reads were collapsed and filtered. For each sample, productive Simpson clonality was calculated as the square root of Simpson's diversity index over productive rearrangements. TCRdb took this table from immuneACCESS and kept in-frame rearrangements with V and J called. Such tables lack part of the clones; where checked against another copy, unresolved V genes explain under half of the gap, and the rest is unexplained. V and J calls and clone size are given by that table; D and trimming were obtained from the DNA. For this sample there are just over 300,000 clones; roughly 86% appear just once. The ten top clones hold 1.8% of the sample.

About this clone itself: This clone's antigen is unknown. No quality values exist for individual bases; no much larger clone is one base distant.

In Seattle, one collaborating source enrolled patients while the infection was active and tracked those patients longitudinally over the course of disease. Each collaborating institution followed its own protocols to collect whole blood in K2EDTA tubes. Collaborator samples were shipped for TCRbeta analysis as frozen whole blood, isolated PBMCs, or DNA extracted from either sample type. Sequencing was done on a sample of peripheral blood. The TCR originated in a young woman with COVID-19, enrolled during active disease. The rearranged chain carries TRBV29-1 and TRBJ2-7; TRBD1 agrees with 8 junctional bases. The sequenced DNA: TGCAGCGTTGCCCAACCGGGACAGGTCCCCTACGAGCAGTACTTC. This codes for CSVAQPGQVPYEQYF.